The clone carrying this T cell receptor (beta chain) was seen a single time. No antigen is known for it. Germline assignment: CDR1 SQVTM and CDR2 ANQGSEA. Germline trimming cut 4 bases from V and 12 bases from J; bases unmatched to any gene: 2. This CDR3 has 11 residues. Serum thyroxine and TRAb, along with clinical symptoms, thyroid ultrasound and orbital computed tomography, were what diagnosis relied on. The starting material, roughly 9.7 ml of fresh peripheral blood, provided the PBMCs. RNA served as the template for amplifying TCR beta CDR3 regions. Second-round multiplex PCR came after a first-round RT-PCR that employed HTBI primers. MiXCR, run by TCRdb on the multiplex PCR reads, gives a single entry per CDR3 protein. Of 650,000 to 800,000 distinct CDR3 sequences in the sample, about two fifths were seen once. This sample is drawn from a study of Graves' ophthalmopathy and Graves' hyperthyroidism. Across the study: Researchers obtained peripheral blood at initial diagnosis, before any treatment had begun.

Notes on the study in general: Blood also held most thyroid clonotypes expanded above 0.001 frequency.

Sequenced material: peripheral blood. The origin of this receptor is an adult man with Graves' ophthalmopathy. V usage is TRBV29-1 and J usage is TRBJ1-5, with 11 bases matching TRBD1. The CDR3 is CSVVGQGVQHF. The CDR3 DNA reads TGCAGCGTTGTGGGACAGGGGGTCCAGCATTTT.